The clone carrying this TCR gamma chain has a handful of counts. Its antigen is as yet unknown. The data derive from a study of Vδ1+ human thymocytes. The template was reverse-transcribed extracted RNA. CDR3 amplicons came from multiplex PCR with pooled V-gene forward and constant-region reverse primers. TCRdb re-processed the multiplex PCR reads via CATT. The sample has some 37,000 gamma-chain clones, 20% to 25% seen once. V was pared by 0 bases and J by 6 bases, with 7 bases of the junction left unmatched. The CDR3 contains 15 residues. Germline lookup yields CDR1 EGSNGY and CDR2 YDSYNSKV. Findings and caveats of the study: In the thymus, TRG and TRD repertoires looked highly polyclonal with Gaussian CDR3 lengths.

This receptor was taken from a girl under two years old who had congenital heart surgery. The genes are TRGV2 and TRGJP2. Sequenced: Vdelta1+ gamma-delta thymocytes from the thymus. Noted subset: FACS-sorted CD3+ TCRalphabeta- TCRVdelta1+ TCRVdelta2- thymocytes. CDR3 loop: CATWDGGDGDWIKTF. Here the CDR3 DNA reads TGTGCCACCTGGGACGGGGGTGATGGTGATTGGATCAAGACGTTT.